This entry lists 17 T cell receptor beta chains sequenced from one sample in a study of vaccination and CD4 T cells after COVID-19. No cognate antigen is known for these TCRs. With the Oncomine TCR Beta short-read assay, DNA from cultured CD4+ T cells was sequenced. MiXCR, applied by TCRdb to the PCR reads, yields one record per CDR3 protein. The data hold around 20,000 distinct CDR3 sequences, with roughly 50% observed a single time. The treatment is: approximately nine-day PBMC culture with coronavirus spike peptide pools or control peptides (ViraFEST assay). The material sequenced was CD4+ T cells from blood, cultured in vitro, taken before SARS-CoV-2 vaccination. Receptors originate from a human donor who had recovered from COVID-19.

The V and J genes are TRBV28 and TRBJ2-7; 7 bases line up with TRBD2. Germline assignment: CDR1 MDHEN and CDR2 SYDVKM. There are 17 residues in the CDR3. After removal of 8 bases from V and 5 bases from J, the junction contained 21 bases not matched to a gene. The CDR3 is CASPPGFVGGRSHEQYF. The CDR3 region has the DNA TGTGCCAGCCCTCCAGGGTTCGTGGGAGGGAGGTCGCACGAGCAGTACTTC.

Of note for this clonotype: The junction shows a germline mismatch at one end, possibly a read error. The chain carries TRBV7-7 and TRBJ2-1; D is ambiguous. From germline, CDR1 is SSHAT and CDR2 FNYEAQ (reference sequence). The CDR3 totals 13 residues. The CDR3 DNA reads TGTGCTAGCAGCCGTTCGACGGCCGATGAGCAGTTCTTC. It specifies CASSRSTADEQFF.

This rearrangement joins TRBV6-1 to TRBJ1-5; D perhaps matches TRBD1 (5 bases). The CDR3 has 15 residues. Germline loops: CDR1 MNHNS, CDR2 SASEGT. Trimming took 6 bases from V and 0 from J, leaving 12 bases between them. DNA of the CDR3: TGTGCCAGCAGCCCAAGACAGTTTAGCAATCAGCCCCAGCATTTT. Encoded protein: CASSPRQFSNQPQHF.

The V call is TRBV7-9, the J call TRBJ2-7; D may be TRBD2 (5 bases). The V gene's germline CDR1 is SEHNR and CDR2 FQNEAQ (reference sequence). The CDR3 is 13 residues long. V gave up 6 bases and J gave up 3 bases, with 12 bases separating them. The CDR3 protein is CASSRMGDYEQYF. CDR3 nucleotide sequence: TGTGCCAGCAGTCGAATGGGAGACTACGAGCAGTACTTC.

There are a few counts of this clonotype. V usage is TRBV15 and J usage is TRBJ2-7; maybe TRBD1 (5 bases). The CDR3 spans 16 residues. Germline V CDR1 and CDR2: LNHNV, YYDKDF (reference sequence). V was cut by 1 base and J by 0 bases, with 13 bases left in between. The CDR3 here is CATSRGQGLNSYEQYF. The CDR3 DNA sequence: TGTGCCACCAGCAGAGGGCAGGGCCTAAACTCCTACGAGCAGTACTTC.

The rearrangement uses TRBV20-1 and TRBJ2-1, with 11 nucleotides matching TRBD2. This CDR3 region has 17 residues. CDR1 is DFQATT, CDR2 SNEGSKA, per germline (reference sequence). V lost 6 bases and J lost 0; bases outside the gene matches: 10. CDR3 sequence (DNA): TGCAGTGCCCAGGGCGGACTAGCGGGTTTCTCCTACAATGAGCAGTTCTTC. Translation: CSAQGGLAGFSYNEQFF.

V is TRBV2 and J is TRBJ2-3; TRBD2 might be the D (6 bases). The CDR3 runs to 14 residues. Trimming removed 6 bases at V and 0 bases at J, with 10 bases between. Germline CDR1 SNHLY, CDR2 FYNNEI. This chain's CDR3 is CASRRLGSTDTQYF. The CDR3 bases are TGTGCCAGCAGGAGACTAGGCAGCACAGATACGCAGTATTTT.

This sequence joins TRBV7-2 and TRBJ2-3, with 7 bases fitting TRBD1. There are 15 residues in the CDR3. The V segment lost 3 bases and the J segment 6 bases; nucleotides outside the gene matches: 9. Germline V gives CDR1 SGHTA, CDR2 FQGNSA. The CDR3 sequence: CASSFSATRGDTQYF. DNA for the CDR3: TGTGCCAGCAGCTTTAGCGCGACCAGGGGGGATACGCAGTATTTT.

The chain couples TRBV7-9 to TRBJ1-1; D gene uncertain. Per the germline V gene, CDR1 is SEHNR and CDR2 is FQNEAQ (reference sequence). The CDR3 extends over 14 amino acids. V lost 0 bases to trimming and J lost 1 base, with 6 bases between them. CDR3 protein: CASSLALGNTEAFF. Here the CDR3 DNA reads TGTGCCAGCAGCTTAGCCCTCGGGAACACTGAAGCTTTCTTT.

The V gene is TRBV27, the J gene TRBJ1-1; D unresolved. V gave up 1 base and J gave up 2 bases, with 5 bases separating them. CDR3 length: 13 residues. Germline V gene data show CDR1 as MNHEY and CDR2 as SMNVEV (reference sequence). DNA for the CDR3: TGTGCCAGCAGTTTATTTGGTAACACTGAAGCTTTCTTT. Its protein is CASSLFGNTEAFF.

The chain uses TRBV10-3 and TRBJ1-1; D is uncertain. V lost 3 bases, J lost 0 bases, and 8 bases lay in between. The CDR3 length is 14 residues. CDR1 ENHRY and CDR2 SYGVKD come from the germline V gene. In DNA form, the CDR3 reads TGTGCCATCAGTGAAGCGACTATGAACACTGAAGCTTTCTTT. Protein product: CAISEATMNTEAFF.

This clonotype was observed a single time. The CDR3 here is CASSFDRDGSPLHF. CDR3 DNA: TGTGCCAGCAGCTTTGACAGGGACGGGTCACCCCTCCACTTT. The chain combines TRBV7-9 with TRBJ1-6; TRBD1 matches 7 bases. V was clipped by 3 bases and J by 10 bases; unmatched bases: 6. The CDR3 extends over 14 amino acids. CDR1 is SEHNR, CDR2 FQNEAQ, per germline (reference sequence). Combining the CDR3 with reference TRBV7-9 and TRBJ1-6 gives the whole variable domain DTGVSQNPRHKITKRGQNVTFRCDPISEHNRLYWYRQTLGQGPEFLTYFQNEAQLEKSRLLSDRFSAERPKGSFSTLEIQRTEQGDSAMYLCASSFDRDGSPLHFGNGTRLTVT.

The chain recombines TRBV19 with TRBJ1-2; D not certain. The CDR3 is 12 residues long. Trimming removed 5 bases from V and 7 bases from J, with 11 bases in between. Looked up from germline, CDR1 is LNHDA and CDR2 is SQIVND (reference sequence). CDR3 residues: CASSRSISGYTF. The CDR3 DNA follows: TGTGCCAGTAGTCGCTCCATAAGTGGCTACACCTTC.

This clonotype showed up just once. The chain has TRBV7-8 and TRBJ2-7; 7 bases align to TRBD1. CDR3 length equals 18 residues. Germline CDR1 SGHVS, CDR2 FQNEAQ. Trimming removed 3 bases from V and 0 bases from J; junction bases left unmatched: 14. CDR3 protein: CASSFRGRHTGVSYEQYF. For the CDR3, the DNA is TGTGCCAGCAGCTTCAGAGGCCGCCACACAGGGGTCTCCTACGAGCAGTACTTC. Complete variable domain (other parts from reference TRBV7-8 and TRBJ2-7): GAGVSQSPRYKVAKRGQDVALRCDPISGHVSLFWYQQALGQGPEFLTYFQNEAQLDKSGLPSDRFFAERPEGSVSTLKIQRTQQEDSAVYLCASSFRGRHTGVSYEQYFGPGTRLTVT.

J is TRBJ2-7 and V is TRBV5-4; 7 positions match TRBD2. Germline values: CDR1 SGHNT, CDR2 YYREEE (reference sequence). This CDR3 has 16 residues. V dropped 0 bases and J dropped 3; count of bases not matched to a gene: 9. The CDR3 sequence is CASSLGSGLRDYEQYF. The CDR3 DNA follows: TGTGCCAGCAGCTTGGGCTCGGGACTAAGGGACTACGAGCAGTACTTC.

J is TRBJ2-3 and V is TRBV20-1, with a tentative D call TRBD2 (6 bases). CDR3 length equals 14 residues. Trimming removed 8 bases at V and 0 bases at J, with 15 bases between. Germline assignment: CDR1 DFQATT and CDR2 SNEGSKA (reference sequence). The CDR3, as DNA: TGCAGTTTCGGGGGTGAGGCTAGCACAGATACGCAGTATTTT. This sequence encodes CSFGGEASTDTQYF.

This chain uses TRBV20-1 with TRBJ2-1, with 9 bases fitting TRBD2. Looked up from germline, CDR1 is DFQATT and CDR2 is SNEGSKA (reference sequence). V gave up 5 bases and J gave up 8 bases; unmatched junction bases: 10. CDR3 length equals 14 residues. Here the CDR3 reads CSAATGLADDEQFF. CDR3 DNA sequence: TGCAGTGCTGCAACGGGACTAGCCGACGATGAGCAGTTCTTC.